These T cell receptor beta chains were read from a single sample in a study of identifying expanded T cells in peripheral blood. Generated by immunoSEQ multiplex PCR, the TCRdb table keeps only in-frame clones and is missing some. The sample gives about 52,000 clones, approximately 86% of which show up once; approximately 15% is in the top ten. Specimen: blood. These receptors all stem from a person aged 18 to 75 in good health. Both conserved end residues are part of each CDR3. A D gene is named only where the DNA matches it firmly. Some rows have no size entry. The others give once, few or many, or a class for an expanded clone.

TRBJ2-1 | TRBV6-5 | - | - | TGTGCCAGCTTCGAGGCAGGGGCCAGGAGTGAGCAGTTCTTC | CASFEAGARSEQFF
TRBJ1-1 | TRBV9 | - | TRBD1 | TGTGCCAGCAGCTCTTACGACAGGGGGCCCGCATTGGCTTTCTTT | CASSSYDRGPALAFF
TRBJ2-1 | TRBV10-2 | - | TRBD1 | TGCGCCAGCAGTGGCGGACAGGTCAATGAGCAGTTCTTC | CASSGGQVNEQFF
TRBJ2-5 | TRBV5-8 | - | - | TGTGCCAGCAGCTTAGGGACATACCAAGAGACCCAGTACTTC | CASSLGTYQETQYF
TRBJ2-3 | TRBV6-1 | - | - | TGTGCCAGCAGTGAATACCGGTCAGGGGCAGATACGCAGTATTTT | CASSEYRSGADTQYF
TRBJ2-1 | TRBV7-8 | once | TRBD2 | TGTGCCAGCAGGCACCGTGGGTTAGCGGGTGGTAATGAGCAGTTCTTC | CASRHRGLAGGNEQFF
TRBJ2-3 | TRBV11-2 | - | - | TGTGCCAGCAGCTACAGGGTGACAAGAGATACGCAGTATTTT | CASSYRVTRDTQYF
TRBJ2-5 | TRBV7-2 | - | - | TGTGCCAGCAGCTTAGGGTTGGAGACCCAGTACTTC | CASSLGLETQYF
TRBJ1-2 | TRBV6-5 | - | - | TGTGCCAGCAGTGGTAGGGAGGTTTATGGCTACACCTTC | CASSGREVYGYTF
TRBJ1-2 | TRBV5-5 | - | - | TGTGCCAGCAGCTTGATGACAGTCAGCTCTAACTATGGCTACACCTTC | CASSLMTVSSNYGYTF
TRBJ1-1 | TRBV7-9 | - | - | TGTGCCAGCAGCCCCGTCAACGGAAGGAACACTGAAGCTTTCTTT | CASSPVNGRNTEAFF
TRBJ2-3 | TRBV19 | - | TRBD2 | TGTGCCAGTACCGCGACTAGCGGGGGGACAGATACGCAGTATTTT | CASTATSGGTDTQYF
TRBJ1-6 | TRBV7-8 | - | - | TGTGCCAGCAGCCCAAGGACAGTCTCCAATTCACCCCTCCACTTT | CASSPRTVSNSPLHF
TRBJ2-7 | TRBV5-1 | - | TRBD2 | TGCGCCAGCAGCTTGGGAGGGGGACTAGCGGGAAACGAGCAGTACTTC | CASSLGGGLAGNEQYF
TRBJ2-5 | TRBV7-6 | - | - | TGTGCCTCCCGGGGGAGCTGGGAGACCCAGTACTTC | CASRGSWETQYF
TRBJ1-2 | TRBV19 | - | - | TGTGCCAGTGGGACCAGAGGCTACACCTTC | CASGTRGYTF
TRBJ1-6 | TRBV27 | - | - | TGTGCCAGCCGCGGGCAGGGGAATTCACCCCTCCACTTT | CASRGQGNSPLHF
TRBJ1-2 | TRBV6-1 | - | - | TGTGCCAGCAGTGAGACACCTTTCGCCTATGGCTACACCTTC | CASSETPFAYGYTF
TRBJ1-2 | TRBV5-1 | - | - | TGCGCCAGCAGCTTGACTGAGTATGGCTACACCTTC | CASSLTEYGYTF
TRBJ1-4 | TRBV4-1 | - | TRBD1 | TGCGCCAGCAGCCGCAGAAGGGGGACAGACCATGAAAAACTGTTTTTT | CASSRRRGTDHEKLFF
TRBJ2-3 | TRBV5-1 | once | - | TGCGCCAGCAGCACCTACGGCGGGGGCGGTACAGATACGCAGTATTTT | CASSTYGGGGTDTQYF
TRBJ1-5 | TRBV19 | - | - | TGTGCCAGTAGTATGACGGGAGGGAAGGGTCAGCCCCAGCATTTT | CASSMTGGKGQPQHF
TRBJ1-1 | TRBV6-5 | - | - | TGTGCCAGCAGCCGACACAGGGACACTGAAGCTTTCTTT | CASSRHRDTEAFF
TRBJ2-7 | TRBV7-2 | few | TRBD1 | TGTGCCAGCAGCCCGGACAGGGGATACGAGCAGTACTTC | CASSPDRGYEQYF
TRBJ2-1 | TRBV10-3 | - | TRBD2 | TGTGCCACCCGATCAGCGGGAATGGACAATGAGCAGTTCTTC | CATRSAGMDNEQFF
TRBJ2-5 | TRBV28 | - | - | TGTGCCAGCAGTTTAGGGCGCGGGGCTTCAGAGACCCAGTACTTC | CASSLGRGASETQYF